The T cell receptor (beta chain) described here comes from a study of blood T cell repertoires in COVID-19. CDR3 size: 17 residues. CDR1 and CDR2 from the germline V gene are SGDLS and YYNGEE. V lost 4 bases and J lost 5; bases outside the gene matches: 15. Only one count was recorded for this clone. Methods used by the authors: Nucleated cell counts were estimated from reference gene primer amplification. Clones were sequenced by immunoSEQ multiplex PCR, and TCRdb holds only the in-frame ones, with some missing. V and J calls and clone size are copied from that table; D and trimming were computed from the DNA. The sample records roughly 20,000 clones, approximately 90% being singletons.

The receptor comes from a human donor with active COVID-19. The donor label of this sample is uncertain. The chain employs TRBV9 and TRBJ2-5; 9 nucleotides line up with TRBD1. The sequenced sample was peripheral blood. CDR3 coding DNA: TGTGCCAGCAGCCGAATCCCCGGGACAGGGAGAGGGGAGACCCAGTACTTC. It specifies CASSRIPGTGRGETQYF.